This entry lists 32 T cell receptor beta chains sequenced from one sample in a study of cytomegalovirus exposure and HLA in healthy donors. Primers: 60 Vbeta forward and 13 Jbeta reverse. Libraries were prepared by immunoSEQ multiplex PCR; TCRdb keeps only in-frame clonotypes and omits some of them. Its table records roughly 62,000 clones. The sample comprised PBMCs. The source of these receptors is a male donor in good health and CMV-seronegative.

The chain is built from TRBV27 and TRBJ2-1; TRBD2 matches 11 bases. Losses at the gene ends were 8 bases for V and 5 bases for J; bases not matched to a gene: 8. In germline, CDR1 is MNHEY, CDR2 SMNVEV (reference sequence). The CDR3 has 15 residues. CDR3 sequence (DNA): TGTGCCAGCCTTACTAGCGGGGGTGCCGACAATGAGCAGTTCTTC. Protein product: CASLTSGGADNEQFF.

The chain joins TRBV7-9 to TRBJ1-1, with D uncertain. V lost 5 bases and J 5 bases, leaving 15 bases between the germline ends. The CDR3 contains 14 residues. From germline, CDR1 is SEHNR and CDR2 FQNEAQ (reference sequence). The CDR3 nucleotides read TGTGCCAGCAGCCCAAATCGGAGGTGGACTGAAGCTTTCTTT. Translating gives CASSPNRRWTEAFF.

The chain joins TRBV5-5 to TRBJ2-2; TRBD1 matches 8 bases. CDR1 is SGHKS, CDR2 YYEKEE, per germline (reference sequence). The CDR3 runs 15 residues. V lost 4 bases, J lost 7 bases, and 9 bases stayed unmatched. The CDR3 region is CASSTGQGAVGELFF. The CDR3 DNA is TGTGCCAGCAGCACCGGCCAGGGGGCGGTCGGGGAGCTGTTTTTT.

The J gene is TRBJ2-5, the V gene TRBV6-5; perhaps TRBD2 as D (6 bases). The V gene lost 3 bases and the J gene lost 4 bases, with 9 bases spanning the gap. The CDR3 length is 13 residues. Germline CDR1 reads MNHEY; CDR2 reads SVGAGI. The CDR3 region has the DNA TGTGCCAGCAGTTATGCGGGGACAGAGACCCAGTACTTC. Its protein product is CASSYAGTETQYF.

This chain's CDR3 is CASSTAGTGSKTQYF. The CDR3 DNA sequence: TGTGCCAGCAGTACGGCCGGGACAGGGAGCAAGACCCAGTACTTC. The chain combines TRBV6-5 with TRBJ2-5, with 9 bases identical to TRBD1. This CDR3 contains 15 residues. Germline values: CDR1 MNHEY, CDR2 SVGAGI. The J segment lost 6 bases and the V segment lost 5 bases, leaving 10 bases of the junction unmatched.

The chain has TRBV5-1 and TRBJ2-3, with no clear D. CDR1 is SGHRS, CDR2 YFSETQ, per germline. The CDR3 is 15 amino acids. V lost 2 bases and J lost 1, with 11 bases in between. The CDR3 loop reads CASSFTPQGTDTQYF. The DNA for the CDR3 is TGCGCCAGCAGCTTCACCCCGCAGGGCACAGATACGCAGTATTTT. The complete variable domain, with remaining parts taken from reference TRBV5-1 and TRBJ2-3, reads KAGVTQTPRYLIKTRGQQVTLSCSPISGHRSVSWYQQTPGQGLQFLFEYFSETQRNKGNFPGRFSGRQFSNSRSEMNVSTLELGDSALYLCASSFTPQGTDTQYFGPGTRLTVL.

V usage is TRBV29-1 and J usage is TRBJ2-7, with a tentative D call TRBD2 (5 bases). CDR1 is SQVTM, CDR2 ANQGSEA, per germline. The V and J ends lost 1 base and 4 bases respectively, with 11 bases between them. The CDR3 extends over 13 amino acids. The CDR3 protein is CSVEVGSGYEQYF. CDR3 in DNA: TGCAGCGTTGAAGTGGGGTCGGGGTACGAGCAGTACTTC.

The V call is TRBV5-5, the J call TRBJ2-3, with D possibly TRBD1 on 5 matching bases. CDR1 is SGHKS and CDR2 is YYEKEE in the germline V gene (reference sequence). The V end lost 0 bases, the J end lost 2 bases, and 10 bases lay between the germline ends. CDR3 length equals 15 residues. The CDR3 DNA follows: TGTGCCAGCAGCTTGGCCGACAGATACACAGATACGCAGTATTTT. Its translation is CASSLADRYTDTQYF.

V usage is TRBV11-2 and J usage is TRBJ1-1; TRBD1 matches at 9 bases. CDR1 is SGHAT, CDR2 FQNNGV, per germline. Trimming removed 6 bases from V and 1 base from J; junction bases left unmatched: 6. This CDR3 comprises 15 residues. The CDR3 sequence is CASRNRGLRNTEAFF. The CDR3 DNA is TGTGCCAGCAGAAACAGGGGGCTAAGGAACACTGAAGCTTTCTTT.

The gene calls are TRBV6-4 and TRBJ2-3, with D possibly matching TRBD2 (5 bases). Germline V CDR1 and CDR2: MRHNA, SNTAGT. Trimming left V 5 bases short and J 0 bases short, with 6 bases between. This CDR3 is 13 amino acids long. The CDR3 is CASSRGSTDTQYF. The CDR3 bases are TGTGCCAGCAGTAGAGGGAGCACAGATACGCAGTATTTT.

The chain is built from TRBV5-1 and TRBJ2-1; TRBD1 might be the D (6 bases). Germline CDR1 reads SGHRS; CDR2 reads YFSETQ. The CDR3 sequence is 15 residues long. Trimming cost V 1 base and J 3 bases, with 11 bases left between them. This CDR3 reads CASSLKPDSYNEQFF. The CDR3 nucleotides read TGCGCCAGCAGCTTGAAACCGGACAGCTACAATGAGCAGTTCTTC.

A remark on this clone: This CDR3 is also generated by other DNA sequences in the sample. The V gene is TRBV7-2, the J gene TRBJ2-5; 9 bases agree with TRBD2. Germline-derived CDR1 and CDR2 are SGHTA and FQGNSA. The length of the CDR3 is 16 residues. Trimming removed 0 bases from V and 1 base from J; junction bases left unmatched: 3. Written as DNA, the CDR3 is TGTGCCAGCAGCTTAGCGGGAGCGGGAGGCCAAGAGACCCAGTACTTC. It yields the protein CASSLAGAGGQETQYF.

CDR3 in DNA: TGTGCCAGCAGCTCCCTTGGACAGGGGCGATCCTACAATGAGCAGTTCTTC. Protein sequence: CASSSLGQGRSYNEQFF. V gene TRBV7-9 combines with J gene TRBJ2-1; TRBD1 matches at 9 bases. CDR1 is SEHNR and CDR2 is FQNEAQ in the germline V gene (reference sequence). The CDR3 extends over 17 amino acids. V was pared by 4 bases and J by 1 base, with 8 bases of the junction left unmatched.

The chain has TRBV5-4 and TRBJ2-5; TRBD1 matches at 10 bases. Germline CDR1 and CDR2: SGHNT and YYREEE (reference sequence). V shed 4 bases, J shed 4 bases, and the junction held 10 bases outside the gene matches. This CDR3 comprises 16 residues. The CDR3 is CASSLPGQGRRETQYF. The CDR3 DNA sequence: TGTGCCAGCAGCCTACCGGGACAGGGGAGGAGAGAGACCCAGTACTTC. Using reference TRBV5-4 and TRBJ2-5 for the parts outside the CDR3, the full variable domain is ETGVTQSPTHLIKTRGQQVTLRCSSQSGHNTVSWYQQALGQGPQFIFQYYREEENGRGNFPPRFSGLQFPNYSSELNVNALELDDSALYLCASSLPGQGRRETQYFGPGTRLLVL.

This sequence joins TRBV7-8 and TRBJ2-5, with D possibly TRBD2 on 5 matching bases. V gave up 1 base and J gave up 3 bases, with 12 bases separating them. The CDR3 is 15 residues long. Germline V lookup: CDR1 SGHVS, CDR2 FQNEAQ. The CDR3 region is CASSLGGGTKETQYF. In DNA form, the CDR3 reads TGTGCCAGCAGCTTAGGAGGAGGAACCAAAGAGACCCAGTACTTC.

The chain couples TRBV7-2 to TRBJ1-2; D uncertain. This CDR3 is 12 amino acids long. Trimming cost V 1 base and J 8 bases, with 8 bases left between them. From germline, CDR1 is SGHTA and CDR2 FQGNSA. This CDR3 reads CASSLVTRGYTF. CDR3 nucleotide sequence: TGTGCCAGCAGCTTAGTCACAAGAGGCTACACCTTC. The entire variable domain, with the rest obtained from reference TRBV7-2 and TRBJ1-2, is as follows: GAGVSQSPSNKVTEKGKDVELRCDPISGHTALYWYRQSLGQGLEFLIYFQGNSAPDKSGLPSDRFSAERTGGSVSTLTIQRTQQEDSAVYLCASSLVTRGYTFGSGTRLTVV.

The V gene is TRBV28, the J gene TRBJ1-2, with no clear D. Germline values: CDR1 MDHEN, CDR2 SYDVKM. V was trimmed by 8 bases and J by 6 bases, leaving 13 bases between them. The CDR3 runs to 12 residues. The CDR3 nucleotides read TGTGCCAGCGAGGGCAGAGCAAATGGCTACACCTTC. Translation: CASEGRANGYTF.

The rearrangement joins TRBV30 to TRBJ2-7; D is possibly TRBD1 (5 bases). Germline V gives CDR1 GTSNPN, CDR2 SVGIG (reference sequence). The V end lost 3 bases, the J end lost 3 bases, and 18 bases lay between the germline ends. The CDR3 runs to 15 residues. The DNA for the CDR3 is TGTGCCTGGAGCCAATTTCAGGGTCCCTACTACGAGCAGTACTTC. Translated, it gives CAWSQFQGPYYEQYF.

The rearrangement uses TRBV7-2 and TRBJ2-7; D perhaps matches TRBD2 (5 bases). Germline assignment: CDR1 SGHTA and CDR2 FQGNSA. The V end lost 1 base, the J end lost 0 bases, and 13 bases lay between the germline ends. This CDR3 has 16 residues. CDR3 sequence (DNA): TGTGCCAGCAGCTTAGATCTGCGGGCCATCTCCTACGAGCAGTACTTC. Its translation: CASSLDLRAISYEQYF.

CDR3 loop: CASTQNPQGEAFF. CDR3 nucleotide sequence: TGTGCCAGCACTCAAAATCCCCAGGGAGAAGCTTTCTTT. V is TRBV2 and J is TRBJ1-1; tentatively, D is TRBD1 (5 bases). V gave up 7 bases and J gave up 8 bases, with 17 bases separating them. CDR1 and CDR2 from the germline V gene are SNHLY and FYNNEI. CDR3 length: 13 residues.

CDR3 loop: CASSPNRVSQETQYF. The CDR3, as DNA: TGTGCCAGCTCACCTAACAGGGTCTCCCAAGAGACCCAGTACTTC. The chain joins TRBV18 to TRBJ2-5; possibly TRBD1 for D (6 bases). Germline-derived CDR1 and CDR2 are KGHSH and LQKENI. This CDR3 has 15 amino acids. With 3 bases removed from V and 1 base from J, the gap between germline ends came to 12 bases.

V gene TRBV7-9 combines with J gene TRBJ2-5; a weak D match, TRBD1 (6 bases). Looked up from germline, CDR1 is SEHNR and CDR2 is FQNEAQ (reference sequence). Between the trimmed V and J ends, which lost 5 bases and 7 bases, there was a span of 14 bases. There are 13 residues in the CDR3. The CDR3 loop is CASSPRQEVTQYF. The CDR3, as DNA: TGTGCCAGCAGCCCCCGACAGGAGGTGACCCAGTACTTC.

V usage is TRBV18 and J usage is TRBJ2-7; TRBD2 is a possible D gene (5 bases). V lost 2 bases and J 2 bases, leaving 10 bases between the germline ends. CDR3 size: 14 residues. Germline lookup yields CDR1 KGHSH and CDR2 LQKENI. This CDR3 is CASSPRTATYEQYF. Here the CDR3 DNA reads TGTGCCAGCTCACCAAGGACTGCGACCTACGAGCAGTACTTC.

The chain carries TRBV28 and TRBJ2-2, with D tentatively TRBD1 (6 bases). The CDR3 totals 15 residues. Germline V gene sequence: CDR1 MDHEN, CDR2 SYDVKM. The V end lost 10 bases, the J end lost 2 bases, and 17 bases lay between the germline ends. The CDR3 DNA reads as TGTGCCACCAGAGGGGGAGACAGCAACACCGGGGAGCTGTTTTTT. Encoded protein: CATRGGDSNTGELFF.

The chain links TRBV29-1 to TRBJ2-1, with D maybe TRBD1 (6 bases). The CDR3 consists of 10 residues. Germline CDR1 is SQVTM and CDR2 is ANQGSEA. The V end was cut by 6 bases, the J end by 8 bases, with 8 bases between. In nucleotides, the CDR3 is TGCAGCGTGGGGGCTGATGAGCAGTTCTTC. Translation: CSVGADEQFF.

This chain uses TRBV18 with TRBJ1-2; TRBD1 agrees at 8 bases. This CDR3 has 14 residues. Per germline, CDR1 KGHSH and CDR2 LQKENI. After removal of 2 bases from V and 6 bases from J, the junction contained 5 bases not matched to a gene. The CDR3 protein is CASSPSDRGHGYTF. For the CDR3, the DNA is TGTGCCAGCTCACCATCAGACAGGGGCCATGGCTACACCTTC.

This chain links TRBV2 with TRBJ2-3, with TRBD1 identical over 8 bases. The CDR3 is made up of 17 amino acids. The V gene end was trimmed by 3 bases and the J gene end by 2 bases; junction bases not matched to a gene: 10. Germline CDR1 SNHLY, CDR2 FYNNEI. CDR3 nucleotide sequence: TGTGCCAGCAGTGACCTTCAAGGGACAGGATTCACAGATACGCAGTATTTT. Translation gives CASSDLQGTGFTDTQYF.

The V and J genes are TRBV10-2 and TRBJ2-1, with 15 bases that match TRBD2. The CDR3 has 19 residues. Germline V gene sequence: CDR1 WSHSY, CDR2 SAAADI. The V segment lost 4 bases and the J segment 5 bases; nucleotides outside the gene matches: 12. The CDR3 protein is CASSGTSGRAKVSDNEQFF. In DNA, the CDR3 is TGCGCCAGCAGTGGGACTAGCGGGAGGGCCAAGGTTTCCGACAATGAGCAGTTCTTC.

The chain is built from TRBV6-5 and TRBJ2-1; TRBD1 agrees at 10 bases. The ends lost 6 bases at V and 9 bases at J; junction bases unmatched: 8. The CDR3 is 14 amino acids. The germline gives CDR1 MNHEY, CDR2 SVGAGI. Here the CDR3 DNA reads TGTGCCAGCAGCTCGGGACAGGGGTCCGGTGAGCAGTTCTTC. Residues: CASSSGQGSGEQFF.

The chain has TRBV5-5 and TRBJ2-7; D possibly corresponds to TRBD2 (6 bases). This CDR3 region has 16 residues. Trimming took off 0 bases at V and 2 bases at J, with 15 bases between the two ends. Germline V gene sequence: CDR1 SGHKS, CDR2 YYEKEE (reference sequence). CDR3 nucleotide sequence: TGTGCCAGCAGCTTGGCGGAGGGGTCCTTCGCCTACGAGCAGTACTTC. Its translation: CASSLAEGSFAYEQYF.

This sequence joins TRBV7-2 and TRBJ2-7; 11 nucleotides match TRBD1. The CDR3 totals 16 residues. Germline-derived CDR1 and CDR2 are SGHTA and FQGNSA. Trimming removed 5 bases from V and 4 bases from J; junction bases left unmatched: 10. The CDR3 protein is CASSPSLDRGPYEQYF. Here the CDR3 DNA reads TGTGCCAGCAGCCCCTCCTTGGACAGGGGGCCTTACGAGCAGTACTTC.

Here the CDR3 DNA reads TGTGCCAGCAGCTTAACCCTCTGGGACAGGGGCCGAGATAACACCGGGGAGCTGTTTTTT. This translates into CASSLTLWDRGRDNTGELFF. The chain uses TRBV11-3 and TRBJ2-2, with 10 positions matching TRBD1. V gave up 2 bases and J gave up 2 bases; unmatched junction bases: 14. This CDR3 contains 20 residues. CDR1 SGHNT and CDR2 YENEEA come from the germline V gene.